Shown below are 30 T cell receptor beta chains from a single sample sequenced in a study of blood T cell repertoires in COVID-19. TCRdb's table, derived via immunoSEQ multiplex PCR, lists solely in-frame clones and lacks some. The sample lists around 180,000 clones; about four fifths were seen once. The specimen sequenced was PBMCs or T cells enriched from blood (not recorded which). The receptors shown here come from a man aged 50 to 59 who had recovered from COVID-19.

The chain couples TRBV10-1 to TRBJ1-1; D is undetermined. Trimming removed 3 bases from V and 1 base from J, with 3 bases in between. CDR1 and CDR2 from the germline V gene are WNHNN and SYGVQD (reference sequence). The CDR3 has 12 amino acids. The CDR3 bases are TGCGCCAGCAGTGATAGGAACACTGAAGCTTTCTTT. It translates to CASSDRNTEAFF.

The V call is TRBV27, the J call TRBJ1-6, with D perhaps matching TRBD1 (5 bases). Trimming removed 6 bases from V and 9 bases from J, with 18 bases in between. The CDR3 length is 15 residues. Germline CDR1 and CDR2: MNHEY and SMNVEV (reference sequence). The CDR3 sequence: CASRWGGARVSPLHF. DNA for the CDR3: TGTGCCAGCAGATGGGGTGGGGCGAGAGTTTCACCCCTCCACTTT.

In DNA, the CDR3 is TGTGCCAGCAGCTTAGAGGTCAGGGGGCGGGCCACCGGGGAGCTGTTTTTT. It encodes CASSLEVRGRATGELFF. The V call is TRBV7-6, the J call TRBJ2-2, with 8 bases aligning to TRBD1. Germline trimming cut 1 base from V and 4 bases from J; bases unmatched to any gene: 8. The germline CDR1 and CDR2 sequences are SGHVS and FNYEAQ. CDR3 length: 17 amino acids.

The V and J genes are TRBV13 and TRBJ1-1; D call uncertain. This CDR3 contains 13 residues. Germline CDR1 PRHDT, CDR2 FYEKMQ (reference sequence). Trimming cost V 5 bases and J 0 bases, with 7 bases left between them. The CDR3 loop reads CASSPILNTEAFF. DNA for the CDR3: TGTGCCAGCAGCCCTATCTTGAACACTGAAGCTTTCTTT. Drawing the rest from reference TRBV13 and TRBJ1-1, the complete variable domain is AAGVIQSPRHLIKEKRETATLKCYPIPRHDTVYWYQQGPGQDPQFLISFYEKMQSDKGSIPDRFSAQQFSDYHSELNMSSLELGDSALYFCASSPILNTEAFFGQGTRLTVV.

The J gene is TRBJ1-6, the V gene TRBV5-1; 11 bases align to TRBD1. The CDR3 contains 16 residues. V lost 4 bases and J lost 8; bases outside the gene matches: 8. From germline, CDR1 is SGHRS and CDR2 YFSETQ. The CDR3 DNA reads TGCGCCAGCAGCCAAGGACAGGGGGCATACGATTCACCCCTCCACTTT. It encodes CASSQGQGAYDSPLHF.

This clone was found a few times. The genes are TRBV5-1 and TRBJ1-2, with 10 positions matching TRBD1. This CDR3 has 15 residues. Germline V gene sequence: CDR1 SGHRS, CDR2 YFSETQ. J was trimmed by 1 base and V by 3 bases; bases with no gene match: 3. CDR3 in amino acids: CASSWDRGGNYGYTF. The CDR3 DNA reads TGCGCCAGCAGCTGGGACAGGGGTGGTAACTATGGCTACACCTTC.

This clone came up once. This chain connects TRBV5-1 to TRBJ1-3, with D perhaps TRBD1 (6 bases). In germline, CDR1 is SGHRS, CDR2 YFSETQ. Trimming took off 0 bases at V and 3 bases at J, with 13 bases between the two ends. CDR3 length equals 16 residues. In DNA form, the CDR3 reads TGCGCCAGCAGCTTGGAGGGCAGGGGACGTGGAAACACCATATATTTT. Translation: CASSLEGRGRGNTIYF. The whole variable domain, remainder taken from reference TRBV5-1 and TRBJ1-3, is KAGVTQTPRYLIKTRGQQVTLSCSPISGHRSVSWYQQTPGQGLQFLFEYFSETQRNKGNFPGRFSGRQFSNSRSEMNVSTLELGDSALYLCASSLEGRGRGNTIYFGEGSWLTVV.

The V and J genes are TRBV5-1 and TRBJ1-2; D gene unclear. Trimming removed 2 bases from V and 9 bases from J, with 17 bases in between. Per the germline V gene, CDR1 is SGHRS and CDR2 is YFSETQ. The CDR3 length is 14 residues. DNA of the CDR3: TGCGCCAGCAGCTTAGGTGGTAGCGGCAGGAGCTACACCTTC. Amino acids: CASSLGGSGRSYTF.

The V and J genes are TRBV5-1 and TRBJ2-5, with 12 bases lining up with TRBD2. Germline values: CDR1 SGHRS, CDR2 YFSETQ. The CDR3 totals 16 residues. J lost 5 bases, V lost 1 base, and 6 bases had no gene match. The CDR3 loop reads CASSLNPSGGVETQYF. As DNA, the CDR3 is TGCGCCAGCAGCTTGAACCCTAGCGGGGGGGTGGAGACCCAGTACTTC.

This chain joins TRBV6-5 and TRBJ2-3, with TRBD2 matching over 7 bases. After removal of 6 bases from V and 2 bases from J, the junction contained 8 bases not matched to a gene. The CDR3 consists of 15 residues. Germline V lookup: CDR1 MNHEY, CDR2 SVGAGI. The CDR3 DNA sequence: TGTGCCAGCAGCCCCGGGGGGAGGGCCACAGATACGCAGTATTTT. Amino acid sequence: CASSPGGRATDTQYF.

This clone has only one observation. The chain joins TRBV9 to TRBJ2-2; 10 bases fit TRBD2. The CDR3 totals 18 residues. The germline gives CDR1 SGDLS, CDR2 YYNGEE. After removal of 0 bases from V and 0 bases from J, the junction contained 5 bases not matched to a gene. CDR3 sequence (DNA): TGTGCCAGCAGCGTAGTCGGACTAGCGGAAACGAACACCGGGGAGCTGTTTTTT. Amino acids: CASSVVGLAETNTGELFF.

This clone has more than one count but fewer than ten. The V and J genes are TRBV11-2 and TRBJ2-7, with unresolved D. This CDR3 comprises 14 residues. Trimming stripped 0 bases from V and 4 bases from J, with 10 bases between. Germline values: CDR1 SGHAT, CDR2 FQNNGV. The CDR3 loop is CASSLEYPLYEQYF. In DNA, the CDR3 is TGTGCCAGCAGCTTAGAGTACCCACTATACGAGCAGTACTTC.

The rearrangement links TRBV5-1 to TRBJ1-2; D may be TRBD1 (6 bases). The CDR3 is 14 amino acids. Trimming left V 4 bases short and J 5 bases short, with 15 bases between. The V gene's germline CDR1 is SGHRS and CDR2 YFSETQ. CDR3 nucleotide sequence: TGCGCCAGCAGCACTCCGGGGGGCGGGTATGGCTACACCTTC. It yields the protein CASSTPGGGYGYTF.

This clone has just a few counts. J is TRBJ2-3 and V is TRBV5-4, with D tentatively TRBD2 (7 bases). This CDR3 is built from 16 residues. Trimming cost V 2 bases and J 2 bases, with 15 bases left between them. CDR1 is SGHNT, CDR2 YYREEE, per germline (reference sequence). The CDR3 here is CASSFGGGSYTDTQYF. The CDR3 DNA reads as TGTGCCAGCAGCTTTGGGGGGGGCAGTTACACAGATACGCAGTATTTT.

The V gene is TRBV7-9, the J gene TRBJ2-3; tentatively, D is TRBD2 (5 bases). V was pared by 0 bases and J by 5 bases, with 9 bases between. Germline lookup yields CDR1 SEHNR and CDR2 FQNEAQ (reference sequence). The CDR3 consists of 14 residues. The CDR3 region is CASSLAQAGDTQYF. The CDR3 DNA follows: TGTGCCAGCAGCTTAGCGCAGGCGGGAGATACGCAGTATTTT.

This clone was recorded a few times. The chain has TRBV10-3 and TRBJ2-1, with D perhaps matching TRBD1 (8 bases). This CDR3 has 14 amino acids. Germline-derived CDR1 and CDR2 are ENHRY and SYGVKD. V shed 5 bases and J shed 7 bases, with 15 bases lying between them. CDR3 loop: CAISPDREGNEQFF. CDR3 DNA sequence: TGTGCCATCAGTCCGGACAGGGAGGGGAATGAGCAGTTCTTC.

The chain recombines TRBV7-9 with TRBJ2-7; 11 positions agree with TRBD1. The V segment lost 4 bases and the J segment 6 bases; nucleotides outside the gene matches: 8. Looked up from germline, CDR1 is SEHNR and CDR2 is FQNEAQ (reference sequence). The CDR3 length is 15 residues. The CDR3 here is CASSYTGGQGVEQYF. The DNA for the CDR3 is TGTGCCAGCAGCTACACGGGGGGACAGGGGGTCGAGCAGTACTTC.

The V call is TRBV7-9, the J call TRBJ2-7, with D perhaps matching TRBD2 (6 bases). This CDR3 is 14 amino acids long. V was trimmed by 5 bases and J by 12 bases, leaving 23 bases between them. Germline V gene data show CDR1 as SEHNR and CDR2 as FQNEAQ (reference sequence). DNA of the CDR3: TGTGCCAGCAGCCGCCGGGAGAGATCCGGGGAACCGTACTTC. Protein product: CASSRRERSGEPYF.

The chain couples TRBV9 to TRBJ1-5; TRBD1 agrees at 8 bases. The ends lost 4 bases at V and 9 bases at J; junction bases unmatched: 15. CDR1 SGDLS and CDR2 YYNGEE come from the germline V gene. The CDR3 has 16 amino acids. CDR3 sequence: CASSIKTGQGRLPQHF. Written as DNA, the CDR3 is TGTGCCAGCAGCATAAAAACTGGACAGGGTAGATTGCCCCAGCATTTT. Using reference TRBV9 and TRBJ1-5 for the parts outside the CDR3, the full variable domain is DSGVTQTPKHLITATGQRVTLRCSPRSGDLSVYWYQQSLDQGLQFLIQYYNGEERAKGNILERFSAQQFPDLHSELNLSSLELGDSALYFCASSIKTGQGRLPQHFGDGTRLSIL.

The chain carries TRBV28 and TRBJ2-7, with TRBD1 matching 7 bases. CDR1 and CDR2 from the germline V gene are MDHEN and SYDVKM. The CDR3 covers 14 residues. The V gene end was trimmed by 3 bases and the J gene end by 3 bases; junction bases not matched to a gene: 5. CDR3 in amino acids: CASSFSGQVYEQYF. CDR3 DNA sequence: TGTGCCAGCAGTTTCTCCGGACAGGTCTACGAGCAGTACTTC. Full variable domain (remainder filled in from reference TRBV28 and TRBJ2-7): DVKVTQSSRYLVKRTGEKVFLECVQDMDHENMFWYRQDPGLGLRLIYFSYDVKMKEKGDIPEGYSVSREKKERFSLILESASTNQTSMYLCASSFSGQVYEQYFGPGTRLTVT.

CDR3 bases: TGTGCCAGCAGCCTCGGGGCGGGGGGGGCCGATGAGCAGTTCTTC. It specifies CASSLGAGGADEQFF. The chain carries TRBV7-9 and TRBJ2-1; the match to TRBD2 covers 9 bases. CDR1 is SEHNR and CDR2 is FQNEAQ in the germline V gene (reference sequence). V gave up 5 bases and J gave up 8 bases; unmatched junction bases: 10. The CDR3 spans 15 residues. Looking up the rest from reference TRBV7-9 and TRBJ2-1 gives the full variable domain: DTGVSQNPRHKITKRGQNVTFRCDPISEHNRLYWYRQTLGQGPEFLTYFQNEAQLEKSRLLSDRFSAERPKGSFSTLEIQRTEQGDSAMYLCASSLGAGGADEQFFGPGTRLTVL.

This rearrangement joins TRBV5-1 to TRBJ2-7; 13 bases line up with TRBD2. V lost 4 bases and J lost 5; bases outside the gene matches: 6. Per germline, CDR1 SGHRS and CDR2 YFSETQ. The CDR3 totals 15 residues. The CDR3, as DNA: TGCGCCAGCAGCCCGCGGACTAGCGGGGGCGACGAGCAGTACTTC. Translation gives CASSPRTSGGDEQYF.

This rearrangement joins TRBV6-5 to TRBJ2-7, with TRBD2 identical over 14 bases. The CDR3 consists of 15 residues. Germline CDR1 and CDR2: MNHEY and SVGAGI. V gave up 6 bases and J gave up 5 bases; unmatched junction bases: 6. The CDR3 DNA sequence: TGTGCCAGCAGCGAGACTAGCGGGGGGGTCGACGAGCAGTACTTC. Translation: CASSETSGGVDEQYF.

This clone was counted between two and nine times. This chain uses TRBV6-5 with TRBJ1-1; D uncertain. Per the germline V gene, CDR1 is MNHEY and CDR2 is SVGAGI. V lost 6 bases and J lost 1, with 3 bases in between. The CDR3 runs to 11 residues. CDR3 sequence: CASSKNTEAFF. In DNA form, the CDR3 reads TGTGCCAGCAGCAAGAACACTGAAGCTTTCTTT.

The V call is TRBV12-3 or TRBV12-4, the J call TRBJ1-5; D not resolved. V gave up 1 base and J gave up 9 bases, with 4 bases separating them. The CDR3 runs to 11 residues. Written as DNA, the CDR3 is TGTGCCAGCAGTTTAGGAGGGCCCCAGCATTTT. Protein sequence: CASSLGGPQHF.

This chain uses TRBV15 with TRBJ2-2; a possible D gene is TRBD2 (6 bases). V was clipped by 1 base and J by 1 base, with 13 bases between them. In germline, CDR1 is LNHNV, CDR2 YYDKDF (reference sequence). The length of the CDR3 is 17 residues. The CDR3 protein is CATSRGFAGRNTGELFF. The CDR3 DNA sequence: TGTGCCACCAGCAGAGGGTTTGCGGGGAGGAACACCGGGGAGCTGTTTTTT.

The rearrangement uses TRBV7-2 and TRBJ1-2; 9 bases are shared with TRBD1. This CDR3 has 13 residues. Germline loops: CDR1 SGHTA, CDR2 FQGNSA. The ends lost 5 bases at V and 8 bases at J; junction bases unmatched: 6. The CDR3 loop reads CASSEGQGGGYTF. The CDR3, as DNA: TGTGCCAGCAGCGAGGGACAGGGTGGAGGCTACACCTTC.

The V call is TRBV11-3, the J call TRBJ2-3; 9 nucleotides line up with TRBD1. Germline trimming cut 5 bases from V and 2 bases from J; bases unmatched to any gene: 14. The germline V gene has CDR1 SGHNT and CDR2 YENEEA. This CDR3 comprises 18 residues. The chain's CDR3 is CASSPQGPGTGPTDTQYF. The CDR3, as DNA: TGTGCCAGCAGCCCCCAGGGCCCCGGGACAGGGCCCACAGATACGCAGTATTTT.

This clone was seen once. The V and J genes are TRBV2 and TRBJ2-7; D is possibly TRBD2 (5 bases). CDR3 size: 14 residues. Germline lookup yields CDR1 SNHLY and CDR2 FYNNEI. V was cut by 6 bases and J by 3 bases, with 15 bases left in between. The CDR3 sequence is CASSEGPPGYEQYF. Written as DNA, the CDR3 is TGTGCCAGCAGCGAGGGCCCCCCGGGCTACGAGCAGTACTTC.

The chain has TRBV12-3 or TRBV12-4 and TRBJ2-7; D is perhaps TRBD1 (5 bases). The V gene lost 4 bases and the J gene lost 3 bases, with 7 bases spanning the gap. The CDR3 consists of 12 residues. The CDR3 loop reads CASSWGGYEQYF. In nucleotides, the CDR3 is TGTGCCAGCAGTTGGGGCGGCTACGAGCAGTACTTC.